The present entry profiles one TCR beta chain with its context. Its target is not known. When sampled, the donors appeared nominally healthy, though they likely had unrecorded immune exposures. Germline CDR1 MGHRA, CDR2 YSYEKL. The ends were cut back, 7 bases at V and 7 bases at J, with 25 bases in the middle. This CDR3 is built from 16 residues. With 60 Vbeta and 13 Jbeta primers, the PCR was carried out. Methods used by the authors: It was a later analysis that counted roughly 79 million unique TCR beta chains, of which about 10 million were shared. Libraries were prepared by immunoSEQ multiplex PCR; TCRdb keeps only in-frame clonotypes and omits some of them. The V and J calls and clone size come from that table; D and trimming were worked out from the DNA. Altogether under 200,000 clones are present, roughly 65% being singletons, with the ten largest covering 4% to 5.5%. These data originate in a study of cytomegalovirus exposure and HLA in healthy donors.

Study outcomes and limitations: The likely explanation for a cluster of highly shared sequence variants was sequencing artifact.

The sequence came from a woman between 18 and 29 years old in good health and CMV-seropositive. The chain couples TRBV4-1 to TRBJ1-1, with D tentatively TRBD1 (5 bases). Material for sequencing was PBMCs. CDR3 DNA sequence: TGCGCCAGCAACCTCGATAATCATTACCTAGACAGTGAAGCTTTCTTT. The encoded protein is CASNLDNHYLDSEAFF.